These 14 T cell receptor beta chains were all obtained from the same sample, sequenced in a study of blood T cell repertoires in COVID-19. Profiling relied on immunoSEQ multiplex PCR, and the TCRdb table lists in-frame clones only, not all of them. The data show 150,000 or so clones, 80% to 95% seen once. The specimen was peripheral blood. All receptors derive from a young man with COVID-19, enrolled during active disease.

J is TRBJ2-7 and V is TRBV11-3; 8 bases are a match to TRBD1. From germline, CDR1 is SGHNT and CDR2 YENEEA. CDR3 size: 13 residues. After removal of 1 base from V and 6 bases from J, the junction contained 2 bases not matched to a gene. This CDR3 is CASSLVGTGEQYF. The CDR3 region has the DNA TGTGCCAGCAGCTTAGTGGGGACAGGCGAGCAGTACTTC.

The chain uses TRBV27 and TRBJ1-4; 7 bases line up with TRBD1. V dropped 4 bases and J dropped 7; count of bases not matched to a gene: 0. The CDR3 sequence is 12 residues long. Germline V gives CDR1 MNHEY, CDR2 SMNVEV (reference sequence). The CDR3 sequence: CASSYRGEKLFF. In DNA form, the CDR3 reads TGTGCCAGCAGTTACAGGGGTGAAAAACTGTTTTTT.

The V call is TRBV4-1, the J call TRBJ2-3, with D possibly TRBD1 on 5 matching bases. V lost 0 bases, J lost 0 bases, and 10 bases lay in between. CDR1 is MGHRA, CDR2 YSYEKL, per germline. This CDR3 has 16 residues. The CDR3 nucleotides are TGCGCCAGCAGCCAAGAGGGGCCACCTAGCACAGATACGCAGTATTTT. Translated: CASSQEGPPSTDTQYF.

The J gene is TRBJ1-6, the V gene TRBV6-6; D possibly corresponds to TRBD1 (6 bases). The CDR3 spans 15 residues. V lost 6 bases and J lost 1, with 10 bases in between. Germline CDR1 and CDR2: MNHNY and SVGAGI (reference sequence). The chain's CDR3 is CASSSQGSYNSPLHF. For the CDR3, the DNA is TGTGCCAGCAGCTCCCAGGGGTCCTATAATTCACCCCTCCACTTT.

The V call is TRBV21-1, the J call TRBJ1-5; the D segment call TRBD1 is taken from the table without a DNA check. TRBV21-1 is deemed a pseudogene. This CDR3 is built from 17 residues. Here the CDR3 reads CASSSEGQGASNQPQHF. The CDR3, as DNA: TGTGCCAGCAGCTCAGAGGGACAGGGGGCTAGCAATCAGCCCCAGCATTTT.

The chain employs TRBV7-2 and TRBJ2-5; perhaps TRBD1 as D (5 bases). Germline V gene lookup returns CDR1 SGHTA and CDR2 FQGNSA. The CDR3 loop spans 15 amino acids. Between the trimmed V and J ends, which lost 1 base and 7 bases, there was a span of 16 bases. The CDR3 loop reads CASSLEGAGQGTQYF. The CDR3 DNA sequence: TGTGCCAGCAGCTTAGAAGGGGCAGGGCAGGGGACCCAGTACTTC.

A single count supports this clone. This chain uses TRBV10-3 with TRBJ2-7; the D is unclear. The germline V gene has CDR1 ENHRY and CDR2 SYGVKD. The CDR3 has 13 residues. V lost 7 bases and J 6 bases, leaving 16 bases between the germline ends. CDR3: CAINPSGSGEQYF. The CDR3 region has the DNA TGTGCCATCAACCCGAGTGGTTCGGGCGAGCAGTACTTC.

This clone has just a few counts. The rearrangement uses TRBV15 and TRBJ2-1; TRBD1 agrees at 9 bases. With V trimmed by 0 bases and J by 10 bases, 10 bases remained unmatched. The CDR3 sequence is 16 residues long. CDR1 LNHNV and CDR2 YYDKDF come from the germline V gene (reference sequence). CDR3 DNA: TGTGCCACCAGCAGAGATTGGGGACAGGGTAAGGCGGAGCAGTTCTTC. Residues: CATSRDWGQGKAEQFF.

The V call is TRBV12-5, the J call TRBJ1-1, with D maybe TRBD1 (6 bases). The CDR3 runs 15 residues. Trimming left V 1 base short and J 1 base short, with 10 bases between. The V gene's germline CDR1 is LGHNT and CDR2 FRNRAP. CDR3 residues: CASGLAQGTNTEAFF. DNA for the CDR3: TGTGCTAGTGGTTTGGCACAGGGTACGAACACTGAAGCTTTCTTT.

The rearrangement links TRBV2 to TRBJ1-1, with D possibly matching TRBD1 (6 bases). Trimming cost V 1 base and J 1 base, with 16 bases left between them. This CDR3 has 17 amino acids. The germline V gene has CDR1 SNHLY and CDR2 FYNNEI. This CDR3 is CASSEGGTRRTNTEAFF. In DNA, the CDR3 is TGTGCCAGCAGTGAAGGGGGGACACGCCGTACGAACACTGAAGCTTTCTTT.

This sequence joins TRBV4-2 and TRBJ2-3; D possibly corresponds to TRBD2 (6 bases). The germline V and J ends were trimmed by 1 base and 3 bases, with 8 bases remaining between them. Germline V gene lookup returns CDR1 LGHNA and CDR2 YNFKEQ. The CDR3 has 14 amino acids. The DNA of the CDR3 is TGTGCCAGCAGCCAAGCGACTAGGACAGATACGCAGTATTTT. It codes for CASSQATRTDTQYF.

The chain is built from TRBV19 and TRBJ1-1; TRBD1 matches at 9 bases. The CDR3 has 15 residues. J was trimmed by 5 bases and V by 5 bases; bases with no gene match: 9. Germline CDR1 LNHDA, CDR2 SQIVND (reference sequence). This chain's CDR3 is CASSSRTGADTEAFF. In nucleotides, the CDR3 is TGTGCCAGTAGTTCCAGGACAGGGGCGGATACTGAAGCTTTCTTT.

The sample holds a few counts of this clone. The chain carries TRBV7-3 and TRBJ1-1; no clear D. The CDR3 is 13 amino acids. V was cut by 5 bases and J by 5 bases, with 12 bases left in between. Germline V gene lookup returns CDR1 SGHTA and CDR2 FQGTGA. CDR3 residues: CASSILTGTEAFF. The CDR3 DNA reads TGTGCCAGCAGCATCCTAACCGGGACTGAAGCTTTCTTT. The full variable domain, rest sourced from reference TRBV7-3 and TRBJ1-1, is GAGVSQTPSNKVTEKGKYVELRCDPISGHTALYWYRQSLGQGPEFLIYFQGTGAADDSGLPNDRFFAVRPEGSVSTLKIQRTERGDSAVYLCASSILTGTEAFFGQGTRLTVV.

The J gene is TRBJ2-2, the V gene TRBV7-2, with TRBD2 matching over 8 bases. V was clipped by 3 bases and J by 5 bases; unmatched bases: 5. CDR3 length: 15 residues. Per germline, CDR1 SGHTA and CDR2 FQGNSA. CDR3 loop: CASSFRGGPTGELFF. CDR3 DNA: TGTGCCAGCAGCTTCCGGGGGGGGCCAACCGGGGAGCTGTTTTTT.